The rows below give T cell receptor beta chains drawn from one sample of a study of CD8 T cells in ankylosing spondylitis. TCRdb reprocessed the 5' RACE reads via MiXCR and lists one record per CDR3 protein. Counted here are 750,000 to 850,000 distinct CDR3 sequences, roughly 12% occurring once; the ten biggest clones make up approximately 0.5%. The material sequenced was blood, either unsorted or a sorted T cell fraction (not recorded which). These TCRs come from a male donor with ankylosing spondylitis. Each CDR3 is given with its conserved first and last residue. Fields, in order: D gene, V gene, J gene, clone size, CDR3 length, CDR3 protein, CDR3 DNA. D genes are given only for firm matches. Only part of the rows carry a size: once, few, many, or a class if the clone is expanded.

NA,TRBV5-1,TRBJ2-1,many,13,CASSPDLKNEQFF,TGCGCCAGCAGCCCAGACTTGAAAAATGAGCAGTTCTTC
TRBD1,TRBV15,TRBJ2-7,NA,15,CATSLDRARSYEQYF,TGTGCCACCAGCTTAGACAGGGCGCGGAGCTACGAGCAGTACTTC
NA,TRBV12-3/TRBV12-4,TRBJ2-2,few,13,CASSFGGSGELFF,TGTGCCAGCAGTTTCGGAGGGTCCGGGGAGCTGTTTTTT
NA,TRBV5-1,TRBJ1-5,NA,18,CASSLCAYLWGGCQPQHF,TGCGCCAGCAGCTTGTGTGCGTACCTTTGGGGGGGCTGTCAGCCCCAGCATTTT
NA,TRBV20-1,TRBJ1-2,NA,15,CSARRAGRGYEGYTF,TGCAGTGCTAGACGAGCAGGCAGGGGCTATGAAGGCTACACCTTC
NA,TRBV7-8,TRBJ1-4,NA,14,CASSFSRGDEKLFF,TGTGCCAGCAGCTTCTCCAGGGGAGATGAAAAACTGTTTTTT
NA,TRBV6-5,TRBJ1-6,many,14,CASSYSRGSSPLHF,TGTGCCAGCAGTTACTCCCGGGGGTCGTCACCCCTCCACTTT
TRBD1,TRBV9,TRBJ1-6,few,13,CASGQDWGAPLHF,TGTGCCAGTGGACAGGACTGGGGCGCACCCCTCCACTTT
NA,TRBV20-1,TRBJ2-3,many,16,CSARALSASRTDTQYF,TGCAGTGCTAGAGCCCTCTCGGCTAGCCGCACAGATACGCAGTATTTT
NA,TRBV12-3/TRBV12-4,TRBJ2-3,NA,11,CASRSSDTQYF,TGTGCCAGCAGGTCATCAGATACGCAGTATTTT
TRBD1,TRBV12-3/TRBV12-4,TRBJ2-1,many,14,CASSLGQVLGEQFF,TGTGCCAGCAGTTTGGGACAGGTACTGGGTGAGCAGTTCTTC
TRBD2,TRBV18,TRBJ2-1,NA,16,CASSPPSGSSYNEQFF,TGTGCCAGCTCACCACCCAGCGGGAGCTCCTACAATGAGCAGTTCTTC
NA,TRBV4-1,TRBJ1-6,NA,13,CASSRLTWAPLHF,TGCGCCAGCAGCCGATTGACTTGGGCACCCCTCCACTTT
TRBD2,TRBV18,TRBJ2-7,NA,14,CASSPPGLAYEQYF,TGTGCCAGCTCACCACCGGGACTAGCCTACGAGCAGTACTTC
TRBD2,TRBV6-2/TRBV6-3,TRBJ2-7,NA,15,CASSYSASGGHEQYF,TGTGCCAGCAGTTACTCGGCTAGCGGGGGCCACGAGCAGTACTTC
NA,TRBV6-6,TRBJ1-5,few,13,CASSYSPAEPQHF,TGTGCCAGCAGTTACTCCCCCGCGGAGCCCCAGCATTTT
NA,TRBV27,TRBJ2-5,NA,14,CASNSLGGQETQYF,TGTGCCAGCAACTCCCTGGGTGGGCAAGAGACCCAGTACTTC
NA,TRBV7-6,TRBJ2-5,few,12,CASSSSFQTQYF,TGTGCCAGCAGCTCATCCTTTCAGACCCAGTACTTC
NA,TRBV7-2,TRBJ2-7,NA,15,CASSLMVGSFNEQYF,TGTGCCAGCAGCTTAATGGTCGGGAGTTTCAACGAGCAGTACTTC
NA,TRBV7-9,TRBJ1-4,few,14,CASSLMTGDEKLFF,TGTGCCAGCAGCTTAATGACAGGCGATGAAAAACTGTTTTTT
NA,TRBV3-1,TRBJ1-6,NA,14,CASSQRQSDSPLHF,TGTGCCAGCAGCCAACGACAGAGCGATTCACCCCTCCACTTT
NA,TRBV5-4,TRBJ2-3,NA,14,CASSGPRGTDTQYF,TGTGCCAGCAGCGGACCGCGGGGCACAGATACGCAGTATTTT
TRBD1,TRBV6-1,TRBJ2-7,many,13,CASRSRDSYEQYF,TGTGCCAGCAGAAGCCGGGACAGCTACGAGCAGTACTTC
TRBD1,TRBV5-1,TRBJ2-5,NA,14,CASRPHRGSETQYF,TGCGCCAGCAGGCCACACAGGGGAAGCGAGACCCAGTACTTC
NA,TRBV7-2,TRBJ2-2,few,13,CASSLAYRGELFF,TGTGCCAGCAGCTTAGCCTATCGCGGGGAGCTGTTTTTT
NA,TRBV3-1,TRBJ2-2,NA,13,CASTRRLTGELFF,TGTGCCAGCACCCGTAGGCTTACCGGGGAGCTGTTTTTT
NA,TRBV6-5,TRBJ2-7,few,14,CASSYFYSSYEQYF,TGTGCCAGCAGTTACTTCTATAGCTCCTACGAGCAGTACTTC